A selection of T cell receptor beta chains follows, all from one sample in a study of blood T cell repertoires in COVID-19. TCRdb's copy holds only in-frame clones and misses some; the assay was immunoSEQ multiplex PCR. This table has a few hundred thousand clones, around 83% appearing once. Sequences were obtained from peripheral blood. The receptors derive from a woman in her forties or fifties with acute or convalescent COVID-19. CDR3s include the opening cysteine and the closing phenylalanine or tryptophan. The D gene is left open where the match is weak. Not every row has a clone size; where given, it reads once, few, many or a size class.

size,V,J,D,DNA,CDR3
.,TRBV5-6,TRBJ1-1,.,TGTGCCAGCAGCCCCGTCGGGGTGGGGAACACTGAAGCTTTCTTT,CASSPVGVGNTEAFF
.,TRBV6-5,TRBJ1-6,.,TGTGCCAGCAGGAGACAGGACCTCCACTTT,CASRRQDLHF
.,TRBV30,TRBJ1-5,.,TGTGCCTGGAGTCAACAGGACAATCAGCCCCAGCATTTT,CAWSQQDNQPQHF
.,TRBV12-3/TRBV12-4,TRBJ1-5,.,TGTGCCAGCAGTAGACAGGCCAATCAGCCCCAGCATTTT,CASSRQANQPQHF
.,TRBV12-3/TRBV12-4,TRBJ1-3,.,TGTGCCAGCAGTTTCGGCGGGAACACCATATATTTT,CASSFGGNTIYF
.,TRBV4-1,TRBJ1-2,TRBD1,TGCGCCAGCAGCCAGGGGACAGCCTCTAACTATGGCTACACCTTC,CASSQGTASNYGYTF
.,TRBV21-1,TRBJ1-5,.,TGTGCCAGCAGCAAACACCTACAGGGGAGTCAGCCCCAGCATTTT,CASSKHLQGSQPQHF
.,TRBV7-2,TRBJ1-5,TRBD1,TGTGCCAGCAGCTTGGACAGGGCCTGGGGCAATCAGCCCCAGCATTTT,CASSLDRAWGNQPQHF
once,TRBV29-1,TRBJ1-1,.,TGCAGCGGAGGGGGGGAAACTGAAGCTTTCTTT,CSGGGETEAFF
.,TRBV27,TRBJ2-2,.,TGTGCCAGCAGTCCAGGGGTTGACACCGGGGAGCTGTTTTTT,CASSPGVDTGELFF
.,TRBV27,TRBJ2-1,.,TGTGCCAGCAGTTCCGGCGGGGCCGGCCACAATGAGCAGTTCTTC,CASSSGGAGHNEQFF
once,TRBV6-2/TRBV6-3,TRBJ2-3,.,TGTGCCAGCAGTCCGGGGGAAGGGATGCAACCAGATACGCAGTATTTT,CASSPGEGMQPDTQYF
.,TRBV3-1/TRBV3-2,TRBJ2-2,.,TGTGCCAGCAGCCAAGAATTGACAGGTGGGGAGCTGTTTTTT,CASSQELTGGELFF
.,TRBV2,TRBJ1-1,.,TGTGCCAGCACGGACAAGGTCATCGCGGCTTTCTTT,CASTDKVIAAFF
.,TRBV15,TRBJ1-6,.,TGTGCCACCAGGACCCGACAGGTCCCTAATTCACCCCTCCACTTT,CATRTRQVPNSPLHF
.,TRBV3-1/TRBV3-2,TRBJ1-1,.,TGTGCCAGCAGCCAAATAGGGGCAGGTGAAGCTTTCTTT,CASSQIGAGEAFF
.,TRBV30,TRBJ1-3,.,TGTGCCTGGAGTGTACCGGAGTCGTGGAGCTCTGGAAACACCATATATTTT,CAWSVPESWSSGNTIYF
.,TRBV6-4,TRBJ1-5,.,TGTGCCAGCAGTGACCCGAACAGGGAATGTTGCAATCAGCCCCAGCATTTT,CASSDPNRECCNQPQHF
.,TRBV6-1,TRBJ1-1,.,TGTGCCAGCAGTGTAGGAGCGGGGGTAGGGGTTGCTGAAGCTTTCTTT,CASSVGAGVGVAEAFF
.,TRBV19,TRBJ2-7,.,TGTGCCAGTAGTTCGCAGGGGAAATTCTCCTACGAGCAGTACTTC,CASSSQGKFSYEQYF
.,TRBV10-3,TRBJ1-2,.,TGTGCCATCGGTGGGGCAGGGGACTATGGCTACACCTTC,CAIGGAGDYGYTF
.,TRBV19,TRBJ2-3,.,TGTGCCAGCGCCGAAGTAGCGGCCACAGATACGCAGTATTTT,CASAEVAATDTQYF
.,TRBV7-2,TRBJ1-2,.,TGTGCCAGCAGCGACCGGGGGGGGCGGAAGAATGGCTACACCTTC,CASSDRGGRKNGYTF
.,TRBV20-1,TRBJ1-1,.,TGCAGTGCTCCCCTACCCTTTAATTTCTTT,CSAPLPFNFF
.,TRBV4-3,TRBJ2-6,.,TGCGCCAGCAGCCAAGAAACAGGGCCGTTGGGGGCCAACGTCCTGACTTTC,CASSQETGPLGANVLTF
.,TRBV28,TRBJ1-6,.,TGTGCCAGCAGTGCTGACAGCAGCCTTAATTCACCCCTCCACTTT,CASSADSSLNSPLHF
.,TRBV11-3,TRBJ2-2,TRBD2,TGTGCCAGCAGCTTCGGGGGGACCGGGGAGCTGTTTTTT,CASSFGGTGELFF
.,TRBV5-1,TRBJ2-2,TRBD1,TGCGCCAGCAGTTCCTCTGACAGGGGGCCTACCGGGGAGCTGTTTTTT,CASSSSDRGPTGELFF
.,TRBV6-1,TRBJ1-2,.,TGTGCCAGCAGTGAGGCAGGTGATAATTATGGCTACACCTTC,CASSEAGDNYGYTF
.,TRBV6-5,TRBJ1-3,TRBD1,TGTGCCAGCAGCCGGGACAGGGGCTCTGGAAACACCATATATTTT,CASSRDRGSGNTIYF
.,TRBV29-1,TRBJ2-3,.,TGCAGCGTGGTACAAGGGGGAAGCACAGATACGCAGTATTTT,CSVVQGGSTDTQYF